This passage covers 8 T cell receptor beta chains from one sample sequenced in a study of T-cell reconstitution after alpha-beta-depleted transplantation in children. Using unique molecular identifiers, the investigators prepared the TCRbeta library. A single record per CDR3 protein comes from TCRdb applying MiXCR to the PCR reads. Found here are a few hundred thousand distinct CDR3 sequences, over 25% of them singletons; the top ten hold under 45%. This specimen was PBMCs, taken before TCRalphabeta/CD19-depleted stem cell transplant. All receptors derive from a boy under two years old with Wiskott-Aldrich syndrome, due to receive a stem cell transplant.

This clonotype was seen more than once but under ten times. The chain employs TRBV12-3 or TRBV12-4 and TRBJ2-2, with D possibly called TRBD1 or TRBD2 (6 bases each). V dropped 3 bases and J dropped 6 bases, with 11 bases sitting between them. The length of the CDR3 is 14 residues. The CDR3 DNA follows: TGTGCCAGCAGTTTGGGGGGCTTATCCGGGGAGCTGTTTTTT. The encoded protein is CASSLGGLSGELFF.

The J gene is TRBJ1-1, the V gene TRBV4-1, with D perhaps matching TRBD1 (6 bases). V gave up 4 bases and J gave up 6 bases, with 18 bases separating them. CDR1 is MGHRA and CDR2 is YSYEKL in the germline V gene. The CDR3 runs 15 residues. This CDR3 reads CASSRPDSLGAEAFF. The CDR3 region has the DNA TGCGCCAGCAGCCGCCCGGACAGTCTCGGGGCTGAAGCTTTCTTT.

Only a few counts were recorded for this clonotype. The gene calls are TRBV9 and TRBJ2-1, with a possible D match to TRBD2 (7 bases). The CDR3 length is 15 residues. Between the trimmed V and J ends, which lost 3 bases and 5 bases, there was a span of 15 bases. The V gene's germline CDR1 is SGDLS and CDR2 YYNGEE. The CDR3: CASSARGPEDNEQFF. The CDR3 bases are TGTGCCAGCAGCGCGCGGGGGCCGGAAGACAATGAGCAGTTCTTC.

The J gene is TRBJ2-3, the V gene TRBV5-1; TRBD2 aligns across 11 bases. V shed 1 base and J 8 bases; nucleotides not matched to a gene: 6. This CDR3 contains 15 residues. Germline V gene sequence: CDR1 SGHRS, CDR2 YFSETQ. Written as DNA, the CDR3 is TGCGCCAGCAGCTTGACTAGCGGGAGCGAGGGTACGCAGTATTTT. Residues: CASSLTSGSEGTQYF. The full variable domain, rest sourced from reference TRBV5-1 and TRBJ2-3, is KAGVTQTPRYLIKTRGQQVTLSCSPISGHRSVSWYQQTPGQGLQFLFEYFSETQRNKGNFPGRFSGRQFSNSRSEMNVSTLELGDSALYLCASSLTSGSEGTQYFGPGTRLTVL.

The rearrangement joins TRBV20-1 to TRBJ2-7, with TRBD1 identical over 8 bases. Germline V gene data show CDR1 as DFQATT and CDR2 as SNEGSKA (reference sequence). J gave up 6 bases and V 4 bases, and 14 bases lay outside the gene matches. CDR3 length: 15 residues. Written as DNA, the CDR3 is TGCAGTGCTAATGGGGACAGGCCCTCCTATGCCGAGCAGTACTTC. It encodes CSANGDRPSYAEQYF.

CDR3 in amino acids: CASSLRLAGVSLHYEQYF. The CDR3 nucleotides read TGCGCCAGCAGCTTAAGACTAGCGGGAGTAAGCTTACATTACGAGCAGTACTTC. This chain links TRBV5-1 with TRBJ2-7; 12 bases are shared with TRBD2. In germline, CDR1 is SGHRS, CDR2 YFSETQ. V shed 2 bases, J shed 4 bases, and the junction held 13 bases outside the gene matches. The CDR3 consists of 18 residues. Variable domain in full (rest from reference TRBV5-1 and TRBJ2-7): KAGVTQTPRYLIKTRGQQVTLSCSPISGHRSVSWYQQTPGQGLQFLFEYFSETQRNKGNFPGRFSGRQFSNSRSEMNVSTLELGDSALYLCASSLRLAGVSLHYEQYFGPGTRLTVT.

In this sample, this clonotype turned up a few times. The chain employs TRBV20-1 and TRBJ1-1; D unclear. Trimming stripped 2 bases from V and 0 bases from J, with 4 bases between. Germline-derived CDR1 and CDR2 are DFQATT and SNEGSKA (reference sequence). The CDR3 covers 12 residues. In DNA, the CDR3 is TGCAGTGCTAGATTCGTGAACACTGAAGCTTTCTTT. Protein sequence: CSARFVNTEAFF.

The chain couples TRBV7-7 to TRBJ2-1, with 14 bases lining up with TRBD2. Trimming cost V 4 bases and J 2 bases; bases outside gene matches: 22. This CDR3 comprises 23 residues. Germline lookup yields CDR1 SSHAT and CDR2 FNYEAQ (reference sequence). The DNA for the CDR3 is TGTGCCAGCAGCTCTAACCGGGGCCCCGGGACTAGCGGGAGAGGGGGTACCTACAATGAGCAGTTCTTC. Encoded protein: CASSSNRGPGTSGRGGTYNEQFF.